This T cell receptor beta chain was identified in a study of early T cells in non-severe SARS-CoV-2 infection. Study-level points and caveats: Sequences matched to VDJdb favored anti-spike CD8 responses, while private and CD4 specificities were missed.

Separate cDNA molecules each had unique molecular identifiers attached to them. TCRdb fed the 5' RACE reads into MiXCR, producing one record per CDR3 protein. Among some 38,000 distinct CDR3 sequences listed, roughly 4.4% were seen once. The germline V gene has CDR1 SGHAT and CDR2 FQNNGV. The CDR3 covers 14 residues. Losses at the gene ends were 6 bases for V and 1 base for J; bases not matched to a gene: 3. About this clonotype itself: The target antigen is unknown.

This sequence originates from an adult who was a healthcare worker with PCR-confirmed SARS-CoV-2 infection or an uninfected control (not recorded which). Specimen: whole blood. The chain couples TRBV11-2 to TRBJ2-3; 8 nucleotides line up with TRBD2. This CDR3 is CASRQTSGTDTQYF. CDR3 nucleotide sequence: TGTGCCAGCAGGCAGACTAGCGGCACAGATACGCAGTATTTT.